Sequencing of this T cell receptor (beta chain) was carried out in a study of T cell repertoires in cytomegalovirus infection. The wider study: Public signatures in TCR beta pointed to CMV infection and matching HLA type.

This clonotype was recorded at least ten times. Via MiXCR, TCRdb re-called the reads, giving one row per CDR3 protein. The profile shows some 400,000 distinct CDR3 sequences, roughly a third of them singletons. V lost 2 bases to trimming and J lost 2 bases, with 13 bases between them. This CDR3 comprises 15 residues. Germline CDR1 SGHTA, CDR2 FQGNSA. The TCR was taken from a human donor in good health (CMV status not recorded). Some clones in this sample may be carry-over from other donors' samples. The sequenced material came from PBMCs. The V and J genes are TRBV7-2 and TRBJ2-7; D is unresolved. The DNA for the CDR3 is TGTGCCAGCAGCTTAAAAATAGTTACACCCTACGAGCAGTACTTC. Its protein is CASSLKIVTPYEQYF.